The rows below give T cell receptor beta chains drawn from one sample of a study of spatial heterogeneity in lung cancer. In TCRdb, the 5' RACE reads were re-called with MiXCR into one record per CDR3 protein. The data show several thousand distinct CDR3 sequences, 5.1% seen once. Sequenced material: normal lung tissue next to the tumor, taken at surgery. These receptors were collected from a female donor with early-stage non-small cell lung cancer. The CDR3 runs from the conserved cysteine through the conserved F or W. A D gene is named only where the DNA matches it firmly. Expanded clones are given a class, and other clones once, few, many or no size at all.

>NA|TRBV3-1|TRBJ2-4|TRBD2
CASSQLAGDNIQYF
TGTGCCAGCAGCCAACTCGCGGGAGATAACATTCAGTACTTC
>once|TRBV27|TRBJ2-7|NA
CASSLNGSPEQYF
TGTGCCAGCAGTTTAAACGGGAGTCCCGAGCAGTACTTC
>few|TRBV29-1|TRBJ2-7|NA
CSGSSAYEQYF
TGCAGCGGTTCTAGCGCCTACGAGCAGTACTTC
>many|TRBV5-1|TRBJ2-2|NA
CASSLVLNTGELFF
TGCGCCAGCAGCTTGGTGCTGAACACCGGGGAGCTGTTTTTT
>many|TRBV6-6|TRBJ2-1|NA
CASSYSWEGDEQFF
TGTGCCAGCAGTTACTCGTGGGAGGGGGATGAGCAGTTCTTC
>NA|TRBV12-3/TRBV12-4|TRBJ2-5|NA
CASSFVAEGGTQYF
TGTGCCAGCAGTTTCGTAGCGGAGGGGGGGACCCAGTACTTC
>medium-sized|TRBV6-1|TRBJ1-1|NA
CASSEAVVAFF
TGTGCCAGCAGTGAAGCGGTCGTGGCTTTCTTT
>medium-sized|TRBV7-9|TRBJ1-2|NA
CASSLSESYGYTF
TGTGCCAGCAGCTTATCTGAAAGCTATGGCTACACCTTC
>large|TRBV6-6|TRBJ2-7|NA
CASSLPPDYEQYF
TGTGCCAGCAGTTTGCCGCCAGACTACGAGCAGTACTTC
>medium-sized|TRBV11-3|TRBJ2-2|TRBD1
CASSRTGDTGELFF
TGTGCCAGCAGCCGGACAGGGGATACCGGGGAGCTGTTTTTT
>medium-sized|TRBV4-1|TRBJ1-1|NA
CASSQVIGVEAFF
TGCGCCAGCAGCCAAGTTATAGGGGTCGAGGCTTTCTTT
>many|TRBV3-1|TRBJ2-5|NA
CASSQEYQETQYF
TGTGCCAGCAGCCAGGAGTACCAAGAGACCCAGTACTTC
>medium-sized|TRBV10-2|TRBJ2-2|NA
CASAPGGGELFF
TGCGCCAGCGCTCCGGGCGGGGGGGAGCTGTTTTTT
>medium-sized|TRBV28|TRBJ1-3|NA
CASSLQRNTIYF
TGTGCCAGCAGCTTACAACGGAACACCATATATTTT
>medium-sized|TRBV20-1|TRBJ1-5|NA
CSARDTGLSNQPQHF
TGCAGTGCTAGAGATACAGGGTTAAGCAATCAGCCCCAGCATTTT
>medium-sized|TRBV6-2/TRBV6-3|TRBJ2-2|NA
CASSLMTVQNTGELFF
TGTGCCAGCAGTTTGATGACAGTCCAGAACACCGGGGAGCTGTTTTTT
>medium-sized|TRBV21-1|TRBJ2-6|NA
CASSRERQGLESGANVLTF
TGTGCCAGCAGCAGAGAACGACAGGGCTTGGAGTCTGGGGCCAACGTCCTGACTTTC
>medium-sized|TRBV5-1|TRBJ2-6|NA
CASSLTGTGANVLTF
TGCGCCAGCAGCTTGACAGGGACCGGGGCCAACGTCCTGACTTTC
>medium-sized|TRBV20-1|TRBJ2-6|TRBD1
CSARRPGGRSGANVLTF
TGCAGTGCTAGACGGCCAGGGGGCCGCTCTGGGGCCAACGTCCTGACTTTC
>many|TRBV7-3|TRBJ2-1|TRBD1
CASSPGQSYNEQFF
TGTGCCAGCAGCCCGGGACAGTCCTACAATGAGCAGTTCTTC
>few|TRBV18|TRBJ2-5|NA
CASSPVHQETQYF
TGTGCCAGCTCACCAGTCCACCAAGAGACCCAGTACTTC
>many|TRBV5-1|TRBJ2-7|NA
CASSSQAAEQYF
TGCGCCAGCAGCTCCCAGGCCGCCGAGCAGTACTTC
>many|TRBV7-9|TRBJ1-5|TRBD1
CASRSGQGREPQHF
TGTGCCAGCAGATCCGGACAGGGGCGAGAGCCCCAGCATTTT
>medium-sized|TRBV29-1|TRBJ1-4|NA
CSGRTGIATNEKLFF
TGCAGCGGACGAACAGGGATCGCAACTAATGAAAAACTGTTTTTT
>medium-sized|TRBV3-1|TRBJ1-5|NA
CASSQEIKQPQHF
TGTGCCAGCAGCCAAGAGATCAAACAGCCCCAGCATTTT
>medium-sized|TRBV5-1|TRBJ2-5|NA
CASSFGSEETQYF
TGCGCCAGCAGCTTCGGATCGGAAGAGACCCAGTACTTC
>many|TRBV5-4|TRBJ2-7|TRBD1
CASSKGGGRDSYEQYF
TGTGCCAGCAGCAAAGGGGGCGGTAGAGACTCCTACGAGCAGTACTTC
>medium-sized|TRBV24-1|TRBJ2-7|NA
CATSDSSGSYEQYF
TGTGCCACCAGTGATTCTTCCGGGTCCTACGAGCAGTACTTC
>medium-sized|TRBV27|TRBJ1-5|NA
CASSLSHGTNQPQHF
TGTGCCAGCAGTTTATCCCACGGAACAAATCAGCCCCAGCATTTT
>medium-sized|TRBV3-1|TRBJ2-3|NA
CASSQTDTQYF
TGTGCCAGCAGCCAAACAGATACGCAGTATTTT
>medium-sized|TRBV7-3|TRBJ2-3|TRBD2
CASSLRGGTDTQYF
TGTGCCAGCAGCTTAAGGGGGGGTACAGATACGCAGTATTTT
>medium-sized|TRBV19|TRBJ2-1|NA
CASSMEYRAFENEQFF
TGTGCCAGTAGTATGGAATACAGGGCTTTCGAGAATGAGCAGTTCTTC
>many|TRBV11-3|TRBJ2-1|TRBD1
CASSYSGTGIEQFF
TGTGCCAGCAGCTATTCCGGGACAGGGATTGAGCAGTTCTTC
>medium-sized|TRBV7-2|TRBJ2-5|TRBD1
CASSSTGYQETQYF
TGTGCCAGCAGCTCGACAGGGTATCAAGAGACCCAGTACTTC
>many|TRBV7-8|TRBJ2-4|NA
CASSLASLSLAKNIQYF
TGTGCCAGCAGCTTAGCCTCCTTGAGCCTAGCCAAAAACATTCAGTACTTC
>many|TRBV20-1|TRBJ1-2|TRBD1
CSALAPGQGLDYGYTF
TGCAGTGCTCTGGCCCCGGGACAGGGGTTGGACTATGGCTACACCTTC
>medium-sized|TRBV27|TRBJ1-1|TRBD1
CASGAGGMNTEAFF
TGTGCCAGCGGTGCAGGGGGGATGAACACTGAAGCTTTCTTT
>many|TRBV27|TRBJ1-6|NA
CASTPAGRSNSPLHF
TGTGCCAGCACCCCAGCGGGCAGATCCAATTCACCCCTCCACTTT
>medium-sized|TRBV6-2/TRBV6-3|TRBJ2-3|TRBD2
CASSYSGTSRDTQYF
TGTGCCAGCAGTTACTCCGGGACTAGTAGAGATACGCAGTATTTT
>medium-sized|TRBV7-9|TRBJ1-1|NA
CASSLSGPNTEAFF
TGTGCCAGCAGCTTAAGTGGGCCGAACACTGAAGCTTTCTTT
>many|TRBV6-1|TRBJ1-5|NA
CASSDKGVGYQPQHF
TGTGCCAGCAGTGATAAGGGTGTGGGATACCAGCCCCAGCATTTT
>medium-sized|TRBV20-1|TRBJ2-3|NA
CSARGAPHWGDTQYF
TGCAGTGCTAGAGGAGCACCTCACTGGGGGGATACGCAGTATTTT
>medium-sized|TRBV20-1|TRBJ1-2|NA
CSARPSWSYGYTF
TGCAGTGCTAGACCCTCCTGGTCCTATGGCTACACCTTC